This T cell receptor beta chain was obtained from a study of shared clonotypes between healthy human individuals. Looking at the study overall: Donors were a couple of women and a few men aged 18 to 49.

Sequenced by immunoSEQ multiplex PCR; TCRdb stores in-frame clones only, minus some. This sample has roughly 1,600,000 clones, with approximately 98.5% found just once. Trimming cost V 5 bases and J 2 bases; bases outside gene matches: 12. Germline V lookup: CDR1 GTSNPN, CDR2 SVGIG (reference sequence). The CDR3 sequence is 15 residues long. This clone was seen once. The sample taken for sequencing was naive CD4+ T cells sorted from blood. Subset denoted: CD45RA+ positively selected. The receptor's source is a man younger than 45 in good health. The chain combines TRBV30 with TRBJ2-7, with TRBD2 matching 7 bases. In DNA form, the CDR3 reads TGTGCCTGGGGGAGGGCCAGCGGACATACCTACGAGCAGTACTTC. It specifies CAWGRASGHTYEQYF.